This is a list of T cell receptor beta chains from one sample in a study of esophageal squamous cell carcinoma under preoperative chemotherapy. One entry per CDR3 protein, called by TCRdb with MiXCR from the PCR reads. Here the sample spans about 15,000 distinct CDR3 sequences, around 45% being singletons. The sample was acquired from a patient given preoperative chemotherapy. Receptor source: a human donor with esophageal squamous cell carcinoma. The donor label of this sample is uncertain. CDR3s include the opening cysteine and the closing phenylalanine or tryptophan. Fields, in order: V gene, J gene, D gene, clone size, CDR3 protein, CDR3 DNA. The D gene is left open where the match is weak. Where a row states a size, it is once, few, many or the class of an expanded clone; other rows omit it.

>TRBV7-6|TRBJ2-1|-|many
CASRRSQYNEQFF
TGTGCCAGCAGGAGGTCGCAGTACAATGAGCAGTTCTTC
>TRBV11-2|TRBJ2-2|TRBD2|-
CASSRRTSGTGELFF
TGTGCCAGCAGCCGACGGACTAGCGGGACCGGGGAGCTGTTTTTT
>TRBV7-3|TRBJ2-5|-|few
CASSLTREETQYF
TGTGCCAGCAGCTTAACCCGGGAAGAGACCCAGTACTTC
>TRBV12-3/TRBV12-4|TRBJ1-2|-|few
CASSFGGGVYGYTF
TGTGCCAGCAGTTTTGGCGGGGGCGTCTATGGCTACACCTTC
>TRBV6-1|TRBJ2-7|-|few
CASSEGSAHYYEQYF
TGTGCCAGCAGTGAAGGCAGTGCCCACTACTACGAGCAGTACTTC
>TRBV7-2|TRBJ2-3|-|once
CASRSPSGADTQYF
TGTGCCAGCAGATCACCCAGCGGAGCAGATACGCAGTATTTC
>TRBV7-9|TRBJ2-7|-|-
CASSLVATAYEQYF
TGTGCCAGCAGCTTAGTTGCGACGGCCTACGAGCAGTACTTC
>TRBV7-3|TRBJ2-7|-|many
CASSSSPDEQYF
TGTGCCAGCAGCTCCTCTCCAGACGAGCAGTACTTC
>TRBV10-2|TRBJ2-5|TRBD2|-
CAWGGGGCGTSAEETQYF
TGCGCCTGGGGGGGTGGGGGCTGCGGGACTAGCGCGGAAGAGACCCAGTACTTC
>TRBV7-2|TRBJ2-4|-|-
CASSQGVSDKNIQYF
TGTGCCAGCAGCCAGGGCGTAAGTGACAAAAACATTCAGTACTTC
>TRBV7-2|TRBJ2-4|-|large
CASSLGPGDAKNIQYF
TGTGCCAGCAGCTTAGGTCCAGGGGACGCCAAAAACATTCAGTACTTC
>TRBV7-6|TRBJ2-5|TRBD2|few
CASSSEAGVGFHNEQYF
TGTGCCAGCAGCTCAGAGGCGGGAGTGGGTTTTCACAATGAGCAGTACTTC
>TRBV7-8|TRBJ2-5|TRBD2|-
CASRTSRQETQYF
TGTGCCAGCAGGACTAGCAGGCAAGAGACCCAGTACTTC
>TRBV7-3|TRBJ2-5|TRBD1|many
CASSPTGTGGETQYF
TGTGCCAGCAGCCCCACAGGGACAGGGGGAGAGACCCAGTACTTC
>TRBV11-3|TRBJ2-7|-|few
CASSEAIMGEAGPIYEQYF
TGTGCCAGCAGCGAGGCTATTATGGGGGAAGCGGGTCCGATATACGAGCAGTACTTC
>TRBV11-1|TRBJ2-6|-|few
CASSRLGSSGANVLTF
TGTGCCAGCAGCCGGCTCGGGAGCTCTGGGGCCAACGTCCTGACTTTC
>TRBV7-3|TRBJ2-3|-|-
CATRPGATDTQYF
TGTGCCACCAGGCCAGGCGCCACAGATACGCAGTACTTT